Only a few counts were recorded for the clone carrying this TCR beta chain. These data come from a study of identical twins. From the 5' RACE reads, TCRdb called clonotypes with MiXCR, one entry per CDR3 protein. The sample yields around 490,000 distinct CDR3 sequences, around an eighth seen once. These data were also filed under a second study, of yellow fever vaccine responses in identical twins.

Sequences were obtained from CD4+ T cells sorted from blood. The clonotype originates from a woman aged 18 to 35 in good health.

This CDR3 reads CASSAAPGTGGYGYTF. The CDR3 DNA follows: TGTGCCAGCAGCGCAGCCCCCGGGACAGGGGGCTATGGCTACACCTTC. The J gene is TRBJ1-2, the V gene TRBV9, with 11 bases fitting TRBD1. V gave up 3 bases and J gave up 4 bases; unmatched junction bases: 8. Germline lookup yields CDR1 SGDLS and CDR2 YYNGEE. The CDR3 loop spans 16 amino acids.